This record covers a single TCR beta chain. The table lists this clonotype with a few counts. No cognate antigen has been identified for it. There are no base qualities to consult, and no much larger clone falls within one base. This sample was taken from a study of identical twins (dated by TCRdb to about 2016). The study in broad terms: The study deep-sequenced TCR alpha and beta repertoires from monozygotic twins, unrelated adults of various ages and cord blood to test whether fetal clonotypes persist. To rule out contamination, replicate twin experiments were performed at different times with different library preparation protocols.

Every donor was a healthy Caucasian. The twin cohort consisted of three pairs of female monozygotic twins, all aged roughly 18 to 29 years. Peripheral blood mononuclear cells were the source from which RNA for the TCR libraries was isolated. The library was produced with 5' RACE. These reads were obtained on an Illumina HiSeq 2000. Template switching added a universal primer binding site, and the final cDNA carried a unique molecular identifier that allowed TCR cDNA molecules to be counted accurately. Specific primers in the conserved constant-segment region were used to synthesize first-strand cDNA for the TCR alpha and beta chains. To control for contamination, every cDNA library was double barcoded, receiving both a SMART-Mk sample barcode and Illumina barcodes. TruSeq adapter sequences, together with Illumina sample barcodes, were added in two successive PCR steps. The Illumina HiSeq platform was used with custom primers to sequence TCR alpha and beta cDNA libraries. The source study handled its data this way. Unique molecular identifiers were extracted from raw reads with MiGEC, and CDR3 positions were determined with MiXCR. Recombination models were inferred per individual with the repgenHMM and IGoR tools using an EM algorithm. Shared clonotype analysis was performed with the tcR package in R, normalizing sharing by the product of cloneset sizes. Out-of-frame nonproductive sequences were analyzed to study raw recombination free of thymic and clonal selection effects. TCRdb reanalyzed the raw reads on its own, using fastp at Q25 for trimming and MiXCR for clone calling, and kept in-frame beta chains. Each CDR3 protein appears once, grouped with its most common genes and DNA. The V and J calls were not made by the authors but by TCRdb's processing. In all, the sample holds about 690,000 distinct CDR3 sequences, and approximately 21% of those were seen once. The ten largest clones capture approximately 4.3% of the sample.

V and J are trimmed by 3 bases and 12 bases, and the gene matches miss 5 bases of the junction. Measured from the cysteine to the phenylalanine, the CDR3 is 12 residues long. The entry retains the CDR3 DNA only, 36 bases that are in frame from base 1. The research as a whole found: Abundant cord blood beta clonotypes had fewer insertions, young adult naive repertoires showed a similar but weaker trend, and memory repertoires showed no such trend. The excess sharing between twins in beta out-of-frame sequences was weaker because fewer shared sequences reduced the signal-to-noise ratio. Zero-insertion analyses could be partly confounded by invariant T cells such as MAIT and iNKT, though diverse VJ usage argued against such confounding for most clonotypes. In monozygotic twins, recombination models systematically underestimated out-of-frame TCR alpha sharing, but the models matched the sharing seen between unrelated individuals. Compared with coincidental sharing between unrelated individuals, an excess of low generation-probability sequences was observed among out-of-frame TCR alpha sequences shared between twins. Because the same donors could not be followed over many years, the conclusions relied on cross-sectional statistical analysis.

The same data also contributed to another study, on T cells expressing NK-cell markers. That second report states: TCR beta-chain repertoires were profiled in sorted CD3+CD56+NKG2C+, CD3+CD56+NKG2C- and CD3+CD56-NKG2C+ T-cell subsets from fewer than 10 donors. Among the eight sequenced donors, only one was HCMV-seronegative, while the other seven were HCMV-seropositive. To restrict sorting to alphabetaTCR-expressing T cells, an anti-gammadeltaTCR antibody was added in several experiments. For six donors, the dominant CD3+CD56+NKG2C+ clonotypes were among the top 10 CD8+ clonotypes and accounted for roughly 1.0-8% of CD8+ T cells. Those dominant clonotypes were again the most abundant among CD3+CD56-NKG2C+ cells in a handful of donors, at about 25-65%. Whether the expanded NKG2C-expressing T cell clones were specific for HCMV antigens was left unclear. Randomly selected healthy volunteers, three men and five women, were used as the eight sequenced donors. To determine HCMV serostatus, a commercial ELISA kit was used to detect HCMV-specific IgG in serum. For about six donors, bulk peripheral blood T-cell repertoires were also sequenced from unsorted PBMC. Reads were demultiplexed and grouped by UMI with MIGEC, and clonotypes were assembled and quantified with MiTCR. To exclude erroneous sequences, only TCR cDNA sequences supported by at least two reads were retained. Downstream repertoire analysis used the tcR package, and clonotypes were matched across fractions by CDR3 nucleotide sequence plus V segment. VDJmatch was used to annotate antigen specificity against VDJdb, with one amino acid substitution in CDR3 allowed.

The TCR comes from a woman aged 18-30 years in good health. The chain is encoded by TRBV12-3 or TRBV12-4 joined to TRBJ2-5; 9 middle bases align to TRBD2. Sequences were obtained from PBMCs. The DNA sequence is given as TGTGCCAGCAGTTTTAGCGGGGGCGGCAAGTACTTC. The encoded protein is CASSFSGGGKYF.